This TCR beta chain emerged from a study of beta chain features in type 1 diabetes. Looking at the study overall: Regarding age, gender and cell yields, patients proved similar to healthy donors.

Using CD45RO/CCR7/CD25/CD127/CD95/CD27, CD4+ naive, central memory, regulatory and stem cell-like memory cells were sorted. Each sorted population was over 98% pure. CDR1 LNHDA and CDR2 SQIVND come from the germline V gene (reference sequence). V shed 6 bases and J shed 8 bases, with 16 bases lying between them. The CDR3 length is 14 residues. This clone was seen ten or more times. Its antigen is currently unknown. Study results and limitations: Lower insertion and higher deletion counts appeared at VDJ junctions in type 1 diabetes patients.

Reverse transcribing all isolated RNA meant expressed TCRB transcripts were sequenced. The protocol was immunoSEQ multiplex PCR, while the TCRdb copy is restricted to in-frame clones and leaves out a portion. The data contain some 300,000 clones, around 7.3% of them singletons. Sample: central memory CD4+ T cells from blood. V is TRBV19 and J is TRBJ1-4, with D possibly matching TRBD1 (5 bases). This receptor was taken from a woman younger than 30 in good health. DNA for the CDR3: TGTGCCAGTAGACTTGTGACAGCCGCCGAAAAACTGTTTTTT. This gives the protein CASRLVTAAEKLFF.